The T cell receptor beta chain under discussion was sequenced for a study of cytomegalovirus exposure and HLA in healthy donors. Study background: Researchers found that roughly 81% of 300 to 450 genotyped donors fell within the Caucasian-associated ancestry cluster. Study-wide findings and caveats: Analyses of presence and absence presupposed an approximately uniform sequencing depth across donors. Upon later analysis, HLA-associated TCR beta chains proved more clonally expanded than other, equally common chains. Apart from CMV serostatus, no immune exposure information was available.

The PCR was carried out with 60 Vbeta primers and 13 Jbeta primers. TCRdb keeps only in-frame clones here, not all; method: immunoSEQ multiplex PCR. The table lists about 92,000 clones, 81% of them singletons. In its sample, this clone was seen a few times. Its cognate antigen is unknown. Germline-derived CDR1 and CDR2 are GTSNPN and SVGIG (reference sequence). The V and J ends lost 5 bases and 3 bases, in that order; junction bases with no gene match: 0. The CDR3 has 13 residues. The TCR comes from a girl aged 2 to 10 in good health and CMV-seropositive. The chain carries TRBV30 and TRBJ2-7; 14 positions agree with TRBD2. Sequencing used PBMCs. The CDR3 protein is CAWGTSGSYEQYF. The CDR3 DNA reads TGTGCCTGGGGGACTAGCGGGAGCTACGAGCAGTACTTC.